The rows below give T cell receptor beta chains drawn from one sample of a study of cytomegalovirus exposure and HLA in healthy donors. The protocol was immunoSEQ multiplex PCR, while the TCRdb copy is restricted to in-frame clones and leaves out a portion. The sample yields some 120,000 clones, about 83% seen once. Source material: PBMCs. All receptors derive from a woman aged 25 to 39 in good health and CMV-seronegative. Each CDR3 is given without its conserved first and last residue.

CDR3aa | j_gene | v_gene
ATVQGAFGNQPQH | TRBJ1-5 | TRBV19
ASSFTPQGPLTDTQY | TRBJ2-3 | TRBV27
ASSLFEGRSGNTIY | TRBJ1-3 | TRBV7-2
ASSSVRATDTQY | TRBJ2-3 | TRBV5-1
ASSQGPGNRVYEQY | TRBJ2-7 | TRBV4-1
ASIGRWDEQF | TRBJ2-1 | TRBV5-1
ASKPRGGYTEAF | TRBJ1-1 | TRBV27
ASSPEGQGNADTQY | TRBJ2-3 | TRBV13
ASSLEGLQETQY | TRBJ2-5 | TRBV5-1
ASSQVGTGFGYT | TRBJ1-2 | TRBV14
ASSVDIGGPLH | TRBJ1-6 | TRBV9
ASSPGEGGDQPQH | TRBJ1-5 | TRBV9
AWGPWGLMNTEAF | TRBJ1-1 | TRBV30
ASSPPQGALGTDTQY | TRBJ2-3 | TRBV4-1
AWSRDRPYGYT | TRBJ1-2 | TRBV30
ASSFGTSASTDTQY | TRBJ2-3 | TRBV5-1
ASLSGGNTGELF | TRBJ2-2 | TRBV6-5
ASSGPWPGDSPLH | TRBJ1-6 | TRBV9
ASSLGTGGHQPQH | TRBJ1-5 | TRBV7-9
ASSLGGGEFGELF | TRBJ2-2 | TRBV5-6
ASSLWTSGATDTQY | TRBJ2-3 | TRBV7-9
ASSFGSYGYT | TRBJ1-2 | TRBV6-5
STKGRGRETQY | TRBJ2-5 | TRBV29-1
ASRTTGGRQYEQY | TRBJ2-7 | TRBV7-2
ASSPPTSYEQY | TRBJ2-7 | TRBV7-9
ASTRTGLSGELF | TRBJ2-2 | TRBV6-5
ASSGGLYNEQF | TRBJ2-1 | TRBV6-1